A single sample is the source of the 18 T cell receptor beta chains below, sequenced in a study of early stage breast cancer tumors. Clones were sequenced by immunoSEQ multiplex PCR, and TCRdb holds only the in-frame ones, with some missing. The table includes about 50,000 clones, about 74% detected once. Sequencing input: blood. These receptors were obtained from a person aged 25 to 39 with breast cancer.

The V call is TRBV9, the J call TRBJ2-1, with 7 bases lining up with TRBD2. Germline V gene sequence: CDR1 SGDLS, CDR2 YYNGEE. The CDR3 loop spans 16 amino acids. V shed 3 bases and J 4 bases; nucleotides not matched to a gene: 10. CDR3 nucleotide sequence: TGTGCCAGCAGCGATGAGGGGCGGGAGATTTACAATGAGCAGTTCTTC. The encoded protein is CASSDEGREIYNEQFF.

This clone was counted a few times. The chain carries TRBV15 and TRBJ2-7; D is unresolved. CDR3 length equals 12 residues. The V end lost 0 bases, the J end lost 3 bases, and 3 bases lay between the germline ends. Germline V CDR1 and CDR2: LNHNV, YYDKDF (reference sequence). The CDR3 sequence is CATSRDYYEQYF. The CDR3 DNA reads as TGTGCCACCAGCAGAGATTACTACGAGCAGTACTTC.

The gene calls are TRBV11-2 and TRBJ2-1; no reliable D call. This CDR3 has 11 residues. V lost 4 bases and J 12 bases, leaving 10 bases between the germline ends. The germline V gene has CDR1 SGHAT and CDR2 FQNNGV. CDR3 loop: CASSWVQGQFF. The CDR3 nucleotides are TGTGCCAGCAGCTGGGTCCAAGGGCAGTTCTTC.

This clone was counted a single time. The chain uses TRBV5-1 and TRBJ2-2, with a tentative D call TRBD1 (6 bases). The CDR3 runs to 15 residues. The V and J ends lost 0 bases and 5 bases respectively, with 11 bases between them. Germline CDR1 and CDR2: SGHRS and YFSETQ. As DNA, the CDR3 is TGCGCCAGCAGCTTGGGGGGTACAGGGACCGGGGAGCTGTTTTTT. The encoded protein is CASSLGGTGTGELFF.

The chain couples TRBV2 to TRBJ2-7; either TRBD1 or TRBD2 may fit D (7 bases each). Germline V gene sequence: CDR1 SNHLY, CDR2 FYNNEI. This CDR3 is built from 14 residues. V lost 7 bases and J lost 5, with 18 bases in between. The CDR3 spells CASTRGRESDEQYF. The CDR3 nucleotides are TGTGCCAGCACTAGGGGGCGGGAGTCCGACGAGCAGTACTTC.

V usage is TRBV27 and J usage is TRBJ2-4; D tentatively fits TRBD1 or TRBD2 (6 bases each). CDR1 MNHEY and CDR2 SMNVEV come from the germline V gene (reference sequence). The CDR3 is made up of 13 amino acids. V gave up 6 bases and J gave up 3 bases, with 9 bases separating them. CDR3 amino acids: CASRGGSKNIQYF. CDR3 bases: TGTGCCAGCAGGGGGGGCAGCAAAAACATTCAGTACTTC.

This chain connects TRBV19 to TRBJ1-2; D not resolved. Trimming took 8 bases from V and 3 from J, leaving 10 bases between them. Germline lookup yields CDR1 LNHDA and CDR2 SQIVND (reference sequence). The CDR3 loop spans 12 amino acids. CDR3 residues: CASYWNYYGYTF. In nucleotides, the CDR3 is TGTGCCAGTTACTGGAACTACTATGGCTACACCTTC.

The V call is TRBV20-1, the J call TRBJ2-7; D perhaps matches TRBD2 (6 bases). V gave up 6 bases and J gave up 5 bases, with 11 bases separating them. The CDR3 runs to 11 residues. CDR1 and CDR2 (germline): DFQATT, SNEGSKA (reference sequence). The CDR3 reads CSALAIDEQYF. The CDR3 region has the DNA TGCAGTGCCCTAGCGATCGACGAGCAGTACTTC.

The chain links TRBV5-6 to TRBJ2-1, with D perhaps matching TRBD1 (7 bases). V was clipped by 5 bases and J by 1 base, with 16 bases between them. The CDR3 is 16 amino acids. Germline CDR1 SGHDT, CDR2 YYEEEE. CDR3 coding DNA: TGTGCCAGCAGTGAACAGGGGAGGAATTCCTACAATGAGCAGTTCTTC. Translated: CASSEQGRNSYNEQFF.

The chain uses TRBV9 and TRBJ1-6; D gene uncertain. The CDR3 spans 13 residues. Deletions cut 3 bases from V and 6 bases from J, with 7 bases between. The germline V gene encodes CDR1 SGDLS and CDR2 YYNGEE. The CDR3 region has the DNA TGTGCCAGCAGCGAAATGGGTAATTCACCCCTCCACTTT. This encodes CASSEMGNSPLHF.

The gene calls are TRBV5-1 and TRBJ2-3; 14 bases align to TRBD2. Germline V gene data show CDR1 as SGHRS and CDR2 as YFSETQ. J gave up 0 bases and V 5 bases, and 17 bases lay outside the gene matches. This CDR3 contains 21 residues. CDR3 protein: CASRTGGGTSGSALSTDTQYF. CDR3 in DNA: TGCGCCAGCAGGACCGGCGGGGGGACTAGCGGGAGTGCCCTTAGCACAGATACGCAGTATTTT.

The rearrangement uses TRBV18 and TRBJ1-3; D is uncertain. Trimming took off 1 base at V and 0 bases at J, with 7 bases between the two ends. Germline loops: CDR1 KGHSH, CDR2 LQKENI. The CDR3 runs 15 residues. The CDR3 is CASSPRWSSGNTIYF. Written as DNA, the CDR3 is TGTGCCAGCTCACCACGTTGGAGCTCTGGAAACACCATATATTTT. Full variable domain (remainder filled in from reference TRBV18 and TRBJ1-3): NAGVMQNPRHLVRRRGQEARLRCSPMKGHSHVYWYRQLPEEGLKFMVYLQKENIIDESGMPKERFSAEFPKEGPSILRIQQVVRGDSAAYFCASSPRWSSGNTIYFGEGSWLTVV.

This clone occurred a few times. The chain uses TRBV5-1 and TRBJ1-4; 9 bases line up with TRBD1. The CDR3 loop spans 16 amino acids. The V gene end was trimmed by 5 bases and the J gene end by 5 bases; junction bases not matched to a gene: 10. Per germline, CDR1 SGHRS and CDR2 YFSETQ. The CDR3: CASSRGPTGGNEKLFF. CDR3 in DNA: TGCGCCAGCAGTCGGGGGCCGACAGGGGGAAATGAAAAACTGTTTTTT.

The chain combines TRBV7-2 with TRBJ1-1; D unclear. The V end lost 1 base, the J end lost 4 bases, and 10 bases lay between the germline ends. The CDR3 extends over 14 amino acids. Germline values: CDR1 SGHTA, CDR2 FQGNSA. CDR3 loop: CASSLERSTTEAFF. CDR3 DNA: TGTGCCAGCAGCTTAGAAAGGTCGACCACTGAAGCTTTCTTT.

The V gene is TRBV21-1, the J gene TRBJ2-7. TRBV21-1 is noted as a pseudogene. There are 9 residues in the CDR3. CDR3 protein: CARNYEQYF. The DNA of the CDR3 is TGTGCCAGAAACTACGAGCAGTACTTC.

In its sample, this clone was seen once. The gene calls are TRBV6-5 and TRBJ1-1; D gene uncertain. Germline loops: CDR1 MNHEY, CDR2 SVGAGI. The CDR3 consists of 13 residues. V gave up 0 bases and J gave up 2 bases, with 4 bases separating them. The CDR3 nucleotides are TGTGCCAGCAGTTACTCGGCCAACACTGAAGCTTTCTTT. It yields the protein CASSYSANTEAFF.

The gene calls are TRBV9 and TRBJ2-7; D remains unclear. The CDR3 covers 11 residues. Per germline, CDR1 SGDLS and CDR2 YYNGEE. V dropped 4 bases and J dropped 5 bases, with 7 bases sitting between them. CDR3 residues: CASSSSDEQYF. For the CDR3, the DNA is TGTGCCAGCAGCTCTTCGGACGAGCAGTACTTC.

This sequence joins TRBV7-3 and TRBJ1-2, with 11 bases that match TRBD1. There are 15 residues in the CDR3. CDR1 is SGHTA and CDR2 is FQGTGA in the germline V gene. V dropped 5 bases and J dropped 5; count of bases not matched to a gene: 7. The CDR3 nucleotides are TGTGCCAGCAGCCCCTCCGGACAGGGGGCGTATGGCTACACCTTC. Translated, it gives CASSPSGQGAYGYTF.